This T cell receptor beta chain came from a study of shared clonotypes between healthy human individuals. As for the study in general: Three plates were used per donor for CD4 naive, three for CD4 memory, two for CD8 naive and one for CD8 memory. Study-wide results and caveats: Only a few donors were included, so the genetic and exposure-history diversity represented was limited.

CD45RA-negative memory and CD45RA+ naive subsets were split from the CD4+ cells. Every subset had its genomic DNA shared out evenly among several immunoSEQ plates. Produced via immunoSEQ multiplex PCR; TCRdb's table is partial and in-frame only. The sample has approximately 980,000 clones, less than 85% seen once; the top ten hold approximately 1.5%. The CDR3 is 13 residues long. V lost 5 bases and J lost 1, with 8 bases in between. Germline lookup yields CDR1 SGHTA and CDR2 FQGNSA. Notes on this clone: Antigen unknown.

Sequencing input: memory CD4+ T cells sorted from blood. Subset of the sample: CD45RA-negative fraction. The chain uses TRBV7-2 and TRBJ1-1; D remains unclear. The clonotype originates from a man younger than 30 in good health. The DNA of the CDR3 is TGTGCCAGCAGCCAGGTGGCGAACACTGAAGCTTTCTTT. Translated, it gives CASSQVANTEAFF.